Listed below are T cell receptor beta chains from one sample, sequenced in a study of CD8+ T cells in alopecia areata. The repertoire was sequenced with immunoSEQ multiplex PCR; TCRdb's copy has only in-frame clones and lacks some. The sample includes 200,000 or so clones, 58% seen only once; the top ten take 5.5%. The source was CD4+ T cells sorted from blood, collected at week 24, from a patient treated with tofacitinib. Every receptor here comes from a human donor with alopecia areata. Each CDR3 is given with its conserved first and last residue. Each record gives: D gene, J gene, V gene, clone size, CDR3 protein, CDR3 DNA. D genes are given only for firm matches. Clone size is given for some rows only: seen once, a few or many times, or a class if the clone is expanded.

D: TRBD1; J: TRBJ1-6; V: TRBV6-5; size: -; CDR3: CASSPARGQNSPLHF; DNA: TGTGCCAGCAGCCCCGCGAGGGGGCAAAATTCACCCCTCCACTTT
D: TRBD2; J: TRBJ2-1; V: TRBV7-9; size: -; CDR3: CASSPQTSGSGNEQFF; DNA: TGTGCCAGCAGCCCTCAGACTAGCGGGTCAGGGAATGAGCAGTTCTTC
D: -; J: TRBJ1-2; V: TRBV13; size: -; CDR3: CASSLGRGWVFGYTF; DNA: TGTGCCAGCAGCTTAGGTCGGGGGTGGGTTTTTGGCTACACCTTC
D: -; J: TRBJ2-4; V: TRBV4-1; size: few; CDR3: CASSQSLQDPLAKNIQYF; DNA: TGCGCCAGCAGCCAATCTTTGCAGGATCCTCTAGCCAAAAACATTCAGTACTTC
D: -; J: TRBJ2-5; V: TRBV30; size: -; CDR3: CAWSVSGGWGQSTSSSLAQYF; DNA: TGTGCCTGGAGTGTAAGTGGAGGTTGGGGGCAGTCAACCTCCTCATCATTGGCCCAGTACTTC
D: -; J: TRBJ1-2; V: TRBV2; size: -; CDR3: CASSEGPLYGYTF; DNA: TGTGCCAGCAGTGAAGGACCGCTTTATGGCTACACCTTC
D: TRBD2; J: TRBJ2-2; V: TRBV30; size: -; CDR3: CAWRRGGAGELFF; DNA: TGTGCCTGGCGGCGGGGGGGGGCCGGGGAGCTGTTTTTT
D: -; J: TRBJ2-2; V: TRBV27; size: few; CDR3: CASSFSPRANTGELFF; DNA: TGTGCCAGCAGTTTCTCGCCGAGGGCGAACACCGGGGAGCTGTTTTTT
D: -; J: TRBJ2-2; V: TRBV29-1; size: -; CDR3: CSVEGVAGAARSTGELFF; DNA: TGCAGCGTTGAAGGGGTCGCGGGGGCCGCACGCAGCACCGGGGAGCTGTTTTTT
D: TRBD2; J: TRBJ2-5; V: TRBV7-9; size: few; CDR3: CASSFQGGWQETQYF; DNA: TGTGCCAGCAGCTTTCAGGGAGGGTGGCAAGAGACCCAGTACTTC
D: -; J: TRBJ2-7; V: TRBV13; size: few; CDR3: CASSPRTGSYEQYF; DNA: TGTGCCAGCAGCCCTAGGACTGGTTCCTACGAGCAGTACTTC
D: -; J: TRBJ2-4; V: TRBV29-1; size: few; CDR3: CSVRSHLAKNIQYF; DNA: TGCAGCGTTCGATCCCACCTAGCCAAAAACATTCAGTACTTC
D: -; J: TRBJ2-7; V: TRBV14; size: -; CDR3: CASSHPDSSYEQYF; DNA: TGTGCCAGCAGCCATCCGGACAGCTCCTACGAGCAGTACTTC
D: -; J: TRBJ2-1; V: TRBV5-1; size: -; CDR3: CASSLAEGAEQFF; DNA: TGCGCCAGCAGCTTGGCCGAAGGGGCCGAGCAGTTCTTC
D: TRBD2; J: TRBJ2-3; V: TRBV5-4; size: -; CDR3: CASSPKRAGADTQYF; DNA: TGTGCCAGCAGCCCCAAACGGGCGGGAGCTGATACGCAGTATTTT
D: -; J: TRBJ2-2; V: TRBV5-1; size: -; CDR3: CASSPNTGELFF; DNA: TGCGCCAGCTCCCCGAACACCGGGGAGCTGTTTTTT
D: TRBD1; J: TRBJ1-2; V: TRBV4-2; size: few; CDR3: CASSQEQGGHYTF; DNA: TGTGCCAGCAGCCAAGAACAGGGGGGCCACTACACCTTC
D: TRBD1; J: TRBJ2-1; V: TRBV27; size: -; CDR3: CASSLYTLPGGHEQFF; DNA: TGTGCCAGCAGTTTATACACCCTTCCAGGGGGTCATGAGCAGTTCTTC
D: TRBD1; J: TRBJ1-5; V: TRBV2; size: few; CDR3: CASSGTGSNQPQHF; DNA: TGTGCCAGCTCCGGGACAGGGAGTAATCAGCCCCAGCATTTT
D: -; J: TRBJ2-1; V: TRBV6-5; size: few; CDR3: CASSPEGDDEQFF; DNA: TGTGCCAGCAGTCCCGAGGGCGACGATGAGCAGTTCTTC
D: -; J: TRBJ1-2; V: TRBV19; size: -; CDR3: CASSDPGRFGGYTF; DNA: TGTGCCAGTAGTGACCCGGGACGCTTCGGTGGCTACACCTTC
D: -; J: TRBJ1-3; V: TRBV30; size: few; CDR3: CAWTETGISGNTIYF; DNA: TGTGCCTGGACCGAAACAGGAATCTCTGGAAACACCATATATTTT